Included here is one T cell receptor beta chain sequence, with context. No antigen is known for it. The data originate from a study of cytomegalovirus exposure and HLA in healthy donors. In the study overall: Researchers found that 81% of around 400 genotyped donors fell within the Caucasian-associated ancestry cluster. Whole-study findings and limits: After further analysis at a later stage, 16,951 TCR beta sequences were associated with HLA alleles at 0.05 false discovery rate.

PCR primers comprised 60 Vbeta and 13 Jbeta primers. Authors' analysis steps: Among the unique TCR beta chains that a later analysis counted, about 81 million in all, 9.5 million to 11 million were shared. The repertoire was sequenced with immunoSEQ multiplex PCR; TCRdb's copy has only in-frame clones and lacks some. The D gene and trimming were derived from the DNA, and the V and J assignments and clone size from that table. This table lists 45,000 or so clones. Sequencing was done on a sample of PBMCs. This TCR was sampled from a male donor in good health and CMV-seronegative.

The DNA for the CDR3 is TGTGCCAGCAGCTTACGGCTCCCCTGGGGCTCCCGAGAGACCCAGTACTTC. As protein: CASSLRLPWGSRETQYF. This sequence joins TRBV7-2 and TRBJ2-5; possible D gene TRBD1, 5 bases. The CDR3 runs to 17 residues. Trimming shortened V by 2 bases and J by 4 bases, and 20 bases separated the two germline ends. Germline values: CDR1 SGHTA, CDR2 FQGNSA.